This TCR beta chain was observed in a study of CD8+ T cells in alopecia areata. Notes on the study in general: For lesional scalp, especially alopecia totalis/universalis, clonality was higher than in normal scalp.

Per the germline V gene, CDR1 is MGHDK and CDR2 is SYGVNS. CDR3 size: 17 residues. V lost 1 base to trimming and J lost 4 bases, with 16 bases between them. Treatment specified: oral pan-JAK inhibitor, 5-10 mg twice daily. RNA, once extracted, was reverse transcribed into cDNA for use as the sequencing template. Here immunoSEQ multiplex PCR was the method, and the copy in TCRdb shows in-frame clones only, minus some. The sample contains more than 150,000 clones, 60% of which appear only once. About this clone: As yet, its antigen is unknown.

This TCR was sampled from a human donor with alopecia areata. The rearrangement uses TRBV25-1 and TRBJ2-2, with D tentatively TRBD1 or TRBD2 (7 bases each). The sequencing here drew on CD4+ T cells sorted from blood, taken at week 4, from a patient treated with tofacitinib. The CDR3 DNA sequence: TGTGCCAGCAGTGAATTGGCAGGGGGAGGGTTCACCGGGGAGCTGTTTTTT. It translates to CASSELAGGGFTGELFF.